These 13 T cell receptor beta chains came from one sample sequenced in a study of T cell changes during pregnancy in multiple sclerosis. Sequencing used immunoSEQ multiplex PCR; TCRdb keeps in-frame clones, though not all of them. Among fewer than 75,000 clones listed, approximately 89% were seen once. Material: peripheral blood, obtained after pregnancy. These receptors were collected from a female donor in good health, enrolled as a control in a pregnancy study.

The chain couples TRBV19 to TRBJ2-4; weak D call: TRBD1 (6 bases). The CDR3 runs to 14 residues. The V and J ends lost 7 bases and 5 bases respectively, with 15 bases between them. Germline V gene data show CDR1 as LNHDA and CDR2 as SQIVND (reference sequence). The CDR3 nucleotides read TGTGCCAGTACTCCCTATCGGACAGAAAACATTCAGTACTTC. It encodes CASTPYRTENIQYF.

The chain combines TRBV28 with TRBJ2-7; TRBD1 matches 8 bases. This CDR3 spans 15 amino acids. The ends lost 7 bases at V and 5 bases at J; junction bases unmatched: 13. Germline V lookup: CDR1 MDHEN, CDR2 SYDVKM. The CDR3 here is CASIIHRGRGHEQYF. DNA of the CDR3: TGTGCCAGCATCATCCACAGGGGGAGAGGTCACGAGCAGTACTTC.

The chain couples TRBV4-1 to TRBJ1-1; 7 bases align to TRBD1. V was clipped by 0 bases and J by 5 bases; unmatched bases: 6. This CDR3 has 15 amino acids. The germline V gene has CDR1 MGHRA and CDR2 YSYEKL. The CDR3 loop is CASSQEAGGRTEAFF. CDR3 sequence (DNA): TGCGCCAGCAGCCAAGAGGCAGGGGGGAGGACTGAAGCTTTCTTT.

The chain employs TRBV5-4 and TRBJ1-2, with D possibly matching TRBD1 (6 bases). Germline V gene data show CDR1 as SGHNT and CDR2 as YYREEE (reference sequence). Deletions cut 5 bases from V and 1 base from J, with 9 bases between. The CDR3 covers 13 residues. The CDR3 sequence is CASSPDSNYGYTF. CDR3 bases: TGTGCCAGCAGTCCGGACAGTAACTATGGCTACACCTTC.

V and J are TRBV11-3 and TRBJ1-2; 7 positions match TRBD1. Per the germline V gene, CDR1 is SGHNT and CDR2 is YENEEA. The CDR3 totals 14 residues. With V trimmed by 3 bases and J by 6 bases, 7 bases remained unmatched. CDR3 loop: CASSFGTAYHGYTF. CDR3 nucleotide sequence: TGTGCCAGCAGCTTTGGGACAGCGTACCATGGCTACACCTTC.

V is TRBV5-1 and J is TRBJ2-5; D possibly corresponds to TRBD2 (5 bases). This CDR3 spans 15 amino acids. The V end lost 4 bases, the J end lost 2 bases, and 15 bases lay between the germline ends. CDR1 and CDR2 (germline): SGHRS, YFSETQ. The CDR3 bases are TGCGCCAGCAGCCGTGGGTCAGCGGCGCAAGAGACCCAGTACTTC. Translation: CASSRGSAAQETQYF.

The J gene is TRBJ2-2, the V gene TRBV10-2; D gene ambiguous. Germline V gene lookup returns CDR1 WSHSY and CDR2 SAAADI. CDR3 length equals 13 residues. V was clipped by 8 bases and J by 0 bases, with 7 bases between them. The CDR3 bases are TGCGCCAGCCACGCGGCGAACACCGGGGAGCTGTTTTTT. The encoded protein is CASHAANTGELFF.

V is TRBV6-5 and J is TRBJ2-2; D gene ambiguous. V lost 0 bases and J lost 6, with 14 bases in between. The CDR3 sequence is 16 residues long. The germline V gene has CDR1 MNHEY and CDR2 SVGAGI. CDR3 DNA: TGTGCCAGCAGTTACTCGTGGAGCCCCTACGCCGGGGAGCTGTTTTTT. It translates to CASSYSWSPYAGELFF.

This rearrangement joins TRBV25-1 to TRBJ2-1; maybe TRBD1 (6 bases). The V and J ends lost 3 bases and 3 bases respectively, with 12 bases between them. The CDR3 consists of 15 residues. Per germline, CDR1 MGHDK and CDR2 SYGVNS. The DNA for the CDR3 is TGTGCCAGCAGTGATGGGGGCACCTTCTACAATGAGCAGTTCTTC. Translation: CASSDGGTFYNEQFF.

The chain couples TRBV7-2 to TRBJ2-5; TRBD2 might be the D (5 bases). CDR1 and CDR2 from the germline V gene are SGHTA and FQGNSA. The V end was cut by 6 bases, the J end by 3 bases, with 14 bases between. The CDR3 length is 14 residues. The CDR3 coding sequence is TGTGCCAGCAGTCCCCTCGAGCGGAAAGAGACCCAGTACTTC. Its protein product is CASSPLERKETQYF.

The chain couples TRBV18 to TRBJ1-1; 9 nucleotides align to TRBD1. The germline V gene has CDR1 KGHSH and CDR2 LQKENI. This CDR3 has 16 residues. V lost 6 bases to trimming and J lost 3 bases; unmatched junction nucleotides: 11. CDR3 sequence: CASSLSQGARDTEAFF. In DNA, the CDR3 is TGTGCCAGCTCTCTATCACAGGGGGCCCGAGACACTGAAGCTTTCTTT.

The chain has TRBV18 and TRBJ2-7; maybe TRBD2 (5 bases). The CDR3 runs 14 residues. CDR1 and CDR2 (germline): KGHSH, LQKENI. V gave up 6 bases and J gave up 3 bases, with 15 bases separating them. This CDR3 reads CASSPSRGLYEQYF. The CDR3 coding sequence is TGTGCCAGCTCCCCTAGCCGCGGTCTCTACGAGCAGTACTTC.

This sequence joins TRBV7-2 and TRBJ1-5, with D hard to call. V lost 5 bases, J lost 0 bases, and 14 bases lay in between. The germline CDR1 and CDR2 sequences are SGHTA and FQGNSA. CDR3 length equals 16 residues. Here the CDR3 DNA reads TGTGCCAGCAGCCTAAACAGTGTCGATAGCAATCAGCCCCAGCATTTT. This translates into CASSLNSVDSNQPQHF.